These 27 T cell receptor beta chains were all obtained from the same sample, sequenced in a study of T cells in Graves' hyperthyroidism and ophthalmopathy. What was amplified from RNA transcripts were TCR beta CDR3 regions. HTBI primers were the set used in a first-round RT-PCR of the TCR CDR3. From the multiplex PCR reads, TCRdb called clonotypes with MiXCR, one entry per CDR3 protein. The sample contains approximately 710,000 distinct CDR3 sequences, around 16% of which appear only once. Sequencing was performed on blood. The receptors originated from a man aged 45-60 years with Graves' hyperthyroidism.

This clonotype was seen a few times. A much larger clone differs by one base, so this may be a read error. The rearrangement uses TRBV7-2 and TRBJ2-5; perhaps TRBD1 as D (5 bases). In germline, CDR1 is SGHTA, CDR2 FQGNSA. The CDR3 totals 15 residues. This CDR3 is CASSLVPGYQEAQYF. The DNA for the CDR3 is TGTGCCAGCAGCTTAGTACCAGGGTACCAAGAGGCCCAGTACTTC.

The chain has TRBV5-1 and TRBJ2-1, with D perhaps TRBD1 or TRBD2 (5 bases each). Germline CDR1 and CDR2: SGHRS and YFSETQ. The CDR3 loop spans 14 amino acids. V was trimmed by 2 bases and J by 4 bases, leaving 10 bases between them. The CDR3 reads CASSFGTKYNEQFF. CDR3 coding DNA: TGCGCCAGCAGCTTCGGGACCAAATACAATGAGCAGTTCTTC.

This clonotype showed up just a few times. The chain couples TRBV11-2 to TRBJ2-3, with 7 bases that match TRBD2. Looked up from germline, CDR1 is SGHAT and CDR2 is FQNNGV. V lost 2 bases, J lost 0 bases, and 11 bases stayed unmatched. This CDR3 contains 18 residues. The CDR3 DNA reads TGTGCCAGCAGCTTAAATGTCCCTAGCGGTACTAGCACAGATACGCAGTATTTT. It specifies CASSLNVPSGTSTDTQYF.

Worth noting for this clonotype: This may be a read error, as it is one base from a much larger clone. DNA for the CDR3: TGTGCCAGCAGCTTTGAAGCGGGAGGGGACACAGATACGCAGGATTTT. This translates into CASSFEAGGDTDTQDF. The chain joins TRBV11-2 to TRBJ2-3; 10 bases map to TRBD2. Germline V gene data show CDR1 as SGHAT and CDR2 as FQNNGV. The CDR3 has 16 residues.

This clonotype was seen only a few times. The rearrangement joins TRBV18 to TRBJ2-1; 12 bases map to TRBD2. Germline CDR1 reads KGHSH; CDR2 reads LQKENI. The CDR3 spans 20 residues. J was trimmed by 0 bases and V by 3 bases; bases with no gene match: 12. Here the CDR3 DNA reads TGTGCCAGCTCACCCCTTGGAAGGACTAGCGGGACCGGCTCCTACAATGAGCAGTTCTTC. It specifies CASSPLGRTSGTGSYNEQFF. The whole variable domain, filled in from reference TRBV18 and TRBJ2-1, reads NAGVMQNPRHLVRRRGQEARLRCSPMKGHSHVYWYRQLPEEGLKFMVYLQKENIIDESGMPKERFSAEFPKEGPSILRIQQVVRGDSAAYFCASSPLGRTSGTGSYNEQFFGPGTRLTVL.

About this clonotype itself: Here the CDR3 omits its conserved ending phenylalanine or tryptophan, so a read error is the likely source. The chain uses TRBV7-9 and TRBJ2-1; a weak D match, TRBD2 (5 bases). CDR3 length equals 14 residues. Germline V gene sequence: CDR1 SEHNR, CDR2 FQNEAQ (reference sequence). Trimming removed 4 bases from V and 7 bases from J, with 14 bases in between. CDR3 nucleotide sequence: TGTGCCAGCAGCTCCCCCCGAAGGAGGAATGAGCAGTTCCTC. Protein: CASSSPRRRNEQFL.

V is TRBV7-8 and J is TRBJ1-6; D remains ambiguous. Germline CDR1 reads SGHVS; CDR2 reads FQNEAQ. This CDR3 has 16 residues. Trimming took off 1 base at V and 7 bases at J, with 14 bases between the two ends. This chain's CDR3 is CASSLVLNRLNSPLHF. In DNA form, the CDR3 reads TGTGCCAGCAGCTTAGTTCTCAACAGACTAAATTCACCCCTCCACTTT.

This clonotype has a count of ten or more. This chain links TRBV18 with TRBJ2-3; 12 nucleotides match TRBD2. This CDR3 has 17 residues. CDR1 is KGHSH and CDR2 is LQKENI in the germline V gene. V trimming: 4 bases; J trimming: 3 bases; junction bases outside the gene matches: 8. The CDR3: CASSQELAGGGTDTQYF. Here the CDR3 DNA reads TGTGCCAGCTCACAGGAACTAGCGGGAGGCGGGACAGATACGCAGTATTTT.

At least ten counts were recorded for this clonotype. The chain recombines TRBV7-2 with TRBJ2-1; 8 bases align to TRBD2. Germline trimming cut 5 bases from V and 8 bases from J; bases unmatched to any gene: 8. The germline V gene encodes CDR1 SGHTA and CDR2 FQGNSA. The CDR3 has 14 residues. In DNA, the CDR3 is TGTGCCAGCAGCCCAACTAGCGGAAGGGATGAGCAGTTCTTC. Amino acids: CASSPTSGRDEQFF.

This chain uses TRBV20-1 with TRBJ2-7, with a weak D call TRBD2 (7 bases). The germline V gene has CDR1 DFQATT and CDR2 SNEGSKA (reference sequence). Between the trimmed V and J ends, which lost 1 base and 3 bases, there was a span of 13 bases. The CDR3 has 14 amino acids. CDR3 nucleotides: TGCAGTGCTAGAGTCGGGGGGCCGATCTACGAGCAGTACTTC. It is translated as CSARVGGPIYEQYF.

A few counts support this clonotype. The chain links TRBV14 to TRBJ2-1; D may be TRBD2 (5 bases). Trimming took 0 bases from V and 4 from J, leaving 13 bases between them. CDR3 length: 16 amino acids. Germline CDR1 and CDR2: SGHDN and FVKESK. CDR3 amino acids: CASSQDESGFYNEQFF. Here the CDR3 DNA reads TGTGCCAGCAGCCAAGATGAGAGCGGATTTTACAATGAGCAGTTCTTC.

This clonotype turned up a few times. The chain joins TRBV6-2 or TRBV6-3 to TRBJ2-5, with 7 nucleotides matching TRBD2. This CDR3 contains 13 residues. V was clipped by 6 bases and J by 3 bases; unmatched bases: 4. Germline V gene data show CDR1 as MNHEY and CDR2 as SVGEGT. CDR3: CASSRTREETQYF. The CDR3 DNA sequence: TGTGCCAGCAGCCGGACTAGGGAAGAGACCCAGTACTTC.

This clonotype showed up many times. This chain uses TRBV7-9 with TRBJ1-1, with TRBD1 identical over 7 bases. This CDR3 comprises 16 residues. V lost 5 bases to trimming and J lost 5 bases; unmatched junction nucleotides: 14. Germline V gives CDR1 SEHNR, CDR2 FQNEAQ (reference sequence). CDR3 DNA: TGTGCCAGCAGCCCACACCTAGACAGGGTTGGGACTGAAGCTTTCTTT. Its protein is CASSPHLDRVGTEAFF.

The chain uses TRBV13 and TRBJ1-3; 8 bases line up with TRBD1. Germline V gene sequence: CDR1 PRHDT, CDR2 FYEKMQ (reference sequence). The V gene end was trimmed by 0 bases and the J gene end by 4 bases; junction bases not matched to a gene: 2. The CDR3 contains 15 residues. The CDR3 coding sequence is TGTGCCAGCAGCTTAGGACAGGGGGACGGAAACACCATATATTTT. Amino acid sequence: CASSLGQGDGNTIYF.

This clonotype was seen a handful of times. V is TRBV5-1 and J is TRBJ1-1, with D maybe TRBD1 (6 bases). This CDR3 is built from 15 residues. V was cut by 4 bases and J by 6 bases, with 19 bases left in between. CDR1 and CDR2 from the germline V gene are SGHRS and YFSETQ. The chain's CDR3 is CASSPGAFNIAEAFF. In DNA form, the CDR3 reads TGCGCCAGCAGCCCGGGGGCCTTTAACATCGCTGAAGCTTTCTTT.

The J gene is TRBJ2-5, the V gene TRBV7-6; 12 bases line up with TRBD2. The V segment lost 0 bases and the J segment 2 bases; nucleotides outside the gene matches: 4. Germline CDR1 is SGHVS and CDR2 is FNYEAQ. The CDR3 sequence is 17 residues long. CDR3 in DNA: TGTGCCAGCAGCTTAGCGCGGGGGACTAGCGGGCAAGAGACCCAGTACTTC. This gives the protein CASSLARGTSGQETQYF.

The J gene is TRBJ2-2, the V gene TRBV19; D remains ambiguous. The CDR3 runs to 13 residues. Germline V gene lookup returns CDR1 LNHDA and CDR2 SQIVND (reference sequence). V was cut by 1 base and J by 6 bases, with 6 bases left in between. In DNA, the CDR3 is TGTGCCAGTAGTATAGGTAATTCCGGGGAGCTGTTTTTT. It is translated as CASSIGNSGELFF.

V usage is TRBV19 and J usage is TRBJ2-1; 14 nucleotides line up with TRBD2. The length of the CDR3 is 17 residues. Per the germline V gene, CDR1 is LNHDA and CDR2 is SQIVND (reference sequence). V dropped 3 bases and J dropped 1; count of bases not matched to a gene: 2. The CDR3 bases are TGTGCCAGTAGTATGACTAGCGGGAGGGCATCCTACAATGAGCAGTTCTTC. Protein product: CASSMTSGRASYNEQFF.

At least ten counts were recorded for this clonotype. The V call is TRBV2, the J call TRBJ1-4; D might be TRBD1 (6 bases). This CDR3 comprises 15 residues. CDR1 is SNHLY and CDR2 is FYNNEI in the germline V gene. Trimming shortened V by 4 bases and J by 1 base, and 10 bases separated the two germline ends. The CDR3 here is CASSGTGLTNEKLFF. Here the CDR3 DNA reads TGTGCCAGCAGTGGCACAGGGTTAACTAATGAAAAACTGTTTTTT.

The chain joins TRBV24-1 to TRBJ2-1; TRBD2 is a possible D gene (7 bases). V dropped 3 bases and J dropped 4 bases, with 21 bases sitting between them. This CDR3 comprises 18 residues. Germline V CDR1 and CDR2: KGHDR, SFDVKD. CDR3 bases: TGTGCCACCAGTGATCGGGGCGGGGGCCACAAGAGATACAATGAGCAGTTCTTC. Amino acid sequence: CATSDRGGGHKRYNEQFF.

A note on this clonotype: With a much larger clone just one base away, this may be a read error. The rearrangement links TRBV6-1 to TRBJ2-7; 8 bases are a match to TRBD1. CDR3 size: 15 residues. Per germline, CDR1 MNHNS and CDR2 SASEGT. V shed 6 bases, J shed 0 bases, and the junction held 7 bases outside the gene matches. CDR3 nucleotides: TGTGCCAGCAGCACGGGACAGGACCTCTCCTACGAGCAGTACTTC. Translating it yields CASSTGQDLSYEQYF.

The chain uses TRBV11-3 and TRBJ2-7; 8 bases fit TRBD2. The V segment lost 6 bases and the J segment 1 base; nucleotides outside the gene matches: 8. Germline CDR1 reads SGHNT; CDR2 reads YENEEA. The CDR3 totals 15 residues. CDR3 DNA sequence: TGTGCCAGCAGTGACCCCGTAGCGGGGTCCTACGAGCAGTACTTC. Its protein product is CASSDPVAGSYEQYF.

This chain links TRBV7-9 with TRBJ2-3; D remains ambiguous. The CDR3 is 15 residues long. Deletions cut 4 bases from V and 2 bases from J, with 13 bases between. Per germline, CDR1 SEHNR and CDR2 FQNEAQ (reference sequence). The DNA of the CDR3 is TGTGCCAGCAGCTCCCGGAAGCCCCCCACAGATACGCAGTATTTT. It encodes CASSSRKPPTDTQYF. Filled out from reference TRBV7-9 and TRBJ2-3, the complete variable domain reads DTGVSQNPRHKITKRGQNVTFRCDPISEHNRLYWYRQTLGQGPEFLTYFQNEAQLEKSRLLSDRFSAERPKGSFSTLEIQRTEQGDSAMYLCASSSRKPPTDTQYFGPGTRLTVL.

This clonotype was seen more than once but under ten times. The V call is TRBV19, the J call TRBJ2-7; D is possibly TRBD1 or TRBD2 (5 bases each). Trimming shortened V by 1 base and J by 5 bases, and 9 bases separated the two germline ends. Germline assignment: CDR1 LNHDA and CDR2 SQIVND (reference sequence). The CDR3 loop spans 13 amino acids. CDR3 nucleotide sequence: TGTGCCAGTAGTATAGGGGGACGGGACGAGCAGTACTTC. Translation gives CASSIGGRDEQYF.

Ten or more counts support this clonotype. This rearrangement joins TRBV30 to TRBJ2-5, with D maybe TRBD1 (5 bases). The CDR3 spans 15 residues. V gave up 3 bases and J gave up 1 base, with 15 bases separating them. Germline values: CDR1 GTSNPN, CDR2 SVGIG (reference sequence). The CDR3 coding sequence is TGTGCCTGGAGCCGGATTCAGCAGGGCCAAGAGACCCAGTACTTC. Its protein is CAWSRIQQGQETQYF.

This clonotype appeared a few times. J is TRBJ1-6 and V is TRBV6-5; no firm D call. Germline V gene data show CDR1 as MNHEY and CDR2 as SVGAGI. Between the trimmed V and J ends, which lost 0 bases and 7 bases, there was a span of 7 bases. The CDR3 contains 14 residues. The CDR3 DNA reads as TGTGCCAGCAGTTACTCTGGCCCGAATTCACCCCTCCACTTT. Protein sequence: CASSYSGPNSPLHF.

A remark on this clonotype: This sequence may be a read error, since a much larger clone differs from it by one base. The V gene is TRBV18, the J gene TRBJ2-7, with 7 bases identical to TRBD1. Germline CDR1 and CDR2: KGHSH and LQKENI. Germline trimming cut 4 bases from V and 5 bases from J; bases unmatched to any gene: 8. CDR3 length equals 14 residues. The CDR3 nucleotides read TGTGCCAGCTCACTATCGACAGGGTTCCACGAGCAGTACTTC. Its translation is CASSLSTGFHEQYF. Full variable domain (rest looked up from reference TRBV18 and TRBJ2-7): NAGVMQNPRHLVRRRGQEARLRCSPMKGHSHVYWYRQLPEEGLKFMVYLQKENIIDESGMPKERFSAEFPKEGPSILRIQQVVRGDSAAYFCASSLSTGFHEQYFGPGTRLTVT.